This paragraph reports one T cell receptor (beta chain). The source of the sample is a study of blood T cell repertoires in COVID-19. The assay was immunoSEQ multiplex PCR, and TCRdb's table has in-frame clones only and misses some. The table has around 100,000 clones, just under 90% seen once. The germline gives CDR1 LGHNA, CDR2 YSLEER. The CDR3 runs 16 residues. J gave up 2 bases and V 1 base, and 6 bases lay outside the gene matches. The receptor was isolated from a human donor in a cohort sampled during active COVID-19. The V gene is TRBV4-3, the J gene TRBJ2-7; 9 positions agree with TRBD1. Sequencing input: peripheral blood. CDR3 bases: TGCGCCAGCAGCCAAGCCGGGACAGGGAACACCTACGAGCAGTACTTC. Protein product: CASSQAGTGNTYEQYF.